These 21 T cell receptor beta chains were all obtained from the same sample, sequenced in a study of PD-L1 blockade in urothelial cancer. Sample time point: pretreatment peripheral blood. Measured with immunoSEQ multiplex PCR; TCRdb has only the in-frame clones, and not every one. The table lists 40,000 to 50,000 clones, about 86% of them singletons, with approximately 3% in the top ten. The material was PBMCs, obtained around atezolizumab (anti-PD-L1) treatment. Receptors were obtained from a man between 65 and 85 years old with urothelial cancer.

The J gene is TRBJ1-3, the V gene TRBV5-1; maybe TRBD1 (6 bases). The CDR3 runs 18 residues. Trimming removed 0 bases at V and 0 bases at J, with 16 bases between. Per the germline V gene, CDR1 is SGHRS and CDR2 is YFSETQ. DNA of the CDR3: TGCGCCAGCAGCTTGGGATCCCTGGACAGAGCCTCTGGAAACACCATATATTTT. Protein: CASSLGSLDRASGNTIYF.

The V and J genes are TRBV7-3 and TRBJ2-3, with D unresolved. Trimming stripped 4 bases from V and 0 bases from J, with 8 bases between. Germline-derived CDR1 and CDR2 are SGHTA and FQGTGA. CDR3 size: 14 residues. CDR3 nucleotides: TGTGCCAGCAGCTCCTTCGGGAGCACAGATACGCAGTATTTT. Translating gives CASSSFGSTDTQYF.

The chain recombines TRBV7-2 with TRBJ2-3; the match to TRBD1 covers 7 bases. The CDR3 spans 15 residues. Germline V gene data show CDR1 as SGHTA and CDR2 as FQGNSA. With V trimmed by 5 bases and J by 2 bases, 7 bases remained unmatched. The CDR3 reads CASSPYRGFTDTQYF. DNA of the CDR3: TGTGCCAGCAGCCCATACAGGGGTTTCACAGATACGCAGTATTTT.

The chain is built from TRBV15 and TRBJ2-3; maybe TRBD1 (6 bases). The germline V gene has CDR1 LNHNV and CDR2 YYDKDF (reference sequence). The ends were cut back, 3 bases at V and 10 bases at J, with 14 bases in the middle. This CDR3 region has 13 residues. CDR3 protein: CATSSATGWAQYF. DNA of the CDR3: TGTGCCACCAGCAGTGCGACAGGCTGGGCGCAGTATTTT.

This clone has a handful of counts. This sequence joins TRBV6-5 and TRBJ1-2, with D tentatively TRBD1 (6 bases). The CDR3 has 15 amino acids. CDR1 is MNHEY and CDR2 is SVGAGI in the germline V gene. V lost 6 bases and J 4 bases, leaving 18 bases between the germline ends. The CDR3 loop is CASSIEPGQFYGYTF. The CDR3 region has the DNA TGTGCCAGCAGCATAGAACCTGGACAGTTCTATGGCTACACCTTC.

This rearrangement joins TRBV11-1 to TRBJ2-2; D gene uncertain. The CDR3 consists of 16 residues. Trimming removed 2 bases from V and 0 bases from J, with 10 bases in between. Germline CDR1 and CDR2: SGHAT and FQDESV (reference sequence). The CDR3: CASSLNSLANTGELFF. The CDR3 DNA sequence: TGTGCCAGCAGCTTAAACAGTCTCGCGAACACCGGGGAGCTGTTTTTT.

The V gene is TRBV30, the J gene TRBJ2-7; 8 positions match TRBD2. Losses at the gene ends were 0 bases for V and 5 bases for J; bases not matched to a gene: 6. The CDR3 loop spans 14 amino acids. Germline V gene lookup returns CDR1 GTSNPN and CDR2 SVGIG (reference sequence). CDR3 in amino acids: CAWSVLAGINEQYF. DNA for the CDR3: TGTGCCTGGAGTGTATTAGCGGGGATTAACGAGCAGTACTTC.

The V gene is TRBV4-3, the J gene TRBJ2-1; D gene unclear. The CDR3 length is 14 residues. The germline V and J ends were trimmed by 3 bases and 3 bases, with 9 bases remaining between them. Germline CDR1 reads LGHNA; CDR2 reads YSLEER. The CDR3 region is CASSQGPNYNEQFF. The CDR3 DNA follows: TGCGCCAGCAGCCAGGGCCCGAACTACAATGAGCAGTTCTTC.

The chain is built from TRBV9 and TRBJ2-3; tentatively, D is TRBD1 (6 bases). The CDR3 length is 16 residues. Germline CDR1 SGDLS, CDR2 YYNGEE. V was shortened by 4 bases and J by 0 bases, with 15 bases between the two germline ends. CDR3 residues: CASSKPGHSSTDTQYF. The DNA of the CDR3 is TGTGCCAGCAGCAAACCGGGACACTCTAGCACAGATACGCAGTATTTT.

The chain uses TRBV28 and TRBJ2-5, with 8 bases fitting TRBD1. Germline CDR1 is MDHEN and CDR2 is SYDVKM. The CDR3 is made up of 15 amino acids. With V trimmed by 5 bases and J by 5 bases, 10 bases remained unmatched. The CDR3 DNA reads TGTGCCAGCAGTGATGGGACAGGCAACTCGGAGACCCAGTACTTC. This codes for CASSDGTGNSETQYF.

This sequence joins TRBV2 and TRBJ2-2; 14 bases line up with TRBD2. J lost 4 bases, V lost 6 bases, and 4 bases had no gene match. CDR3 length: 16 residues. Germline assignment: CDR1 SNHLY and CDR2 FYNNEI. CDR3 in amino acids: CASRSGLAGGTGELFF. The CDR3 nucleotides are TGTGCCAGCAGGAGCGGACTAGCGGGAGGCACCGGGGAGCTGTTTTTT.

J is TRBJ1-4 and V is TRBV5-5; weak D call: TRBD1 (6 bases). Germline CDR1 is SGHKS and CDR2 is YYEKEE (reference sequence). Trimming took 0 bases from V and 8 from J, leaving 14 bases between them. There are 15 residues in the CDR3. The CDR3 nucleotides read TGTGCCAGCAGCTTGGACGGGGGGCGGGGAGAAAAACTGTTTTTT. Protein product: CASSLDGGRGEKLFF.

V gene TRBV4-1 combines with J gene TRBJ1-1; D unclear. V lost 5 bases to trimming and J lost 0 bases, with 10 bases between them. CDR3 size: 14 residues. Germline assignment: CDR1 MGHRA and CDR2 YSYEKL. In DNA, the CDR3 is TGCGCCAGCAGCGAACGGGTAATGAACACTGAAGCTTTCTTT. It encodes CASSERVMNTEAFF.

V and J are TRBV5-1 and TRBJ1-1; 7 positions match TRBD1. V shed 4 bases and J 5 bases; nucleotides not matched to a gene: 5. Germline CDR1 is SGHRS and CDR2 is YFSETQ. The CDR3 is made up of 13 amino acids. CDR3 nucleotide sequence: TGCGCCAGCAGCCAAAAACAGGGGACTGAAGCTTTCTTT. Amino acids: CASSQKQGTEAFF.

The CDR3 reads CASSSQGYNSPLHF. The CDR3 DNA sequence: TGTGCCAGCAGCTCCCAGGGATATAATTCACCCCTCCACTTT. The rearrangement links TRBV11-2 to TRBJ1-6, with D perhaps matching TRBD1 (5 bases). Germline V CDR1 and CDR2: SGHAT, FQNNGV. V lost 4 bases and J lost 4, with 8 bases in between. The CDR3 sequence is 14 residues long.

This clone came up many times. This chain joins TRBV7-8 and TRBJ1-2, with unresolved D. The V gene lost 2 bases and the J gene lost 8 bases, with 12 bases spanning the gap. The germline V gene encodes CDR1 SGHVS and CDR2 FQNEAQ. The CDR3 runs 13 residues. The CDR3 sequence: CASSLSTQAGYTF. Written as DNA, the CDR3 is TGTGCCAGCAGCTTATCGACCCAGGCAGGCTACACCTTC.

V usage is TRBV13 and J usage is TRBJ1-2; maybe TRBD1 (6 bases). CDR1 and CDR2 (germline): PRHDT, FYEKMQ (reference sequence). V was shortened by 5 bases and J by 4 bases, with 14 bases between the two germline ends. The CDR3 spans 14 residues. In DNA form, the CDR3 reads TGTGCCAGCAGCGCGATGACAGGTTCCTATGGCTACACCTTC. Amino acids: CASSAMTGSYGYTF. The complete variable domain, with remaining parts taken from reference TRBV13 and TRBJ1-2, reads AAGVIQSPRHLIKEKRETATLKCYPIPRHDTVYWYQQGPGQDPQFLISFYEKMQSDKGSIPDRFSAQQFSDYHSELNMSSLELGDSALYFCASSAMTGSYGYTFGSGTRLTVV.

This clone was observed once. The chain is built from TRBV20-1 and TRBJ1-3; TRBD1 matches at 9 bases. The CDR3 loop spans 11 amino acids. CDR1 and CDR2 from the germline V gene are DFQATT and SNEGSKA (reference sequence). V lost 5 bases to trimming and J lost 9 bases; unmatched junction nucleotides: 2. The CDR3 loop reads CSAGQGSTIYF. In DNA, the CDR3 is TGCAGTGCTGGACAGGGGAGCACCATATATTTT.

V usage is TRBV2 and J usage is TRBJ1-1; D gene unclear. The CDR3 loop spans 13 amino acids. CDR1 SNHLY and CDR2 FYNNEI come from the germline V gene. Deletions cut 6 bases from V and 4 bases from J, with 12 bases between. The CDR3 here is CASRREAGTEAFF. CDR3 DNA: TGTGCCAGCAGGCGGGAGGCCGGCACTGAAGCTTTCTTT.

The gene calls are TRBV5-1 and TRBJ2-1; D unresolved. Germline-derived CDR1 and CDR2 are SGHRS and YFSETQ. The V end was cut by 2 bases, the J end by 7 bases, with 13 bases between. This CDR3 has 14 amino acids. Written as DNA, the CDR3 is TGCGCCAGCAGCTTACAGTTAACGACGAATGAGCAGTTCTTC. Encoded protein: CASSLQLTTNEQFF.

V usage is TRBV5-1 and J usage is TRBJ1-1, with 9 bases lining up with TRBD1. This CDR3 contains 13 residues. Germline loops: CDR1 SGHRS, CDR2 YFSETQ. Trimming at V came to 9 bases and at J to 1 base, leaving 4 bases not matched to a gene. CDR3 amino acids: CATAGQGNTEAFF. CDR3 sequence (DNA): TGCGCCACCGCGGGACAGGGGAACACTGAAGCTTTCTTT.